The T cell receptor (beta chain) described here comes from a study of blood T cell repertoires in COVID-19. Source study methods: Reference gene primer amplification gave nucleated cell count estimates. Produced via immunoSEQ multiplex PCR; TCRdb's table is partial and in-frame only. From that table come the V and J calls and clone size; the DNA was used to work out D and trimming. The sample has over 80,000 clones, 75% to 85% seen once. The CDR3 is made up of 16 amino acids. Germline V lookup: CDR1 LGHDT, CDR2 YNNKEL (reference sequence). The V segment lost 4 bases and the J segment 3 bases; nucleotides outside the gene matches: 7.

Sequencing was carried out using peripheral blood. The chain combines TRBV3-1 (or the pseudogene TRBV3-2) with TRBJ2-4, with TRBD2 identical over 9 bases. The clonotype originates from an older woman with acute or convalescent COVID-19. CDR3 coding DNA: TGTGCCAGCAGCCCCCTCGCGGGGGGGAACAAAAACATTCAGTACTTC. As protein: CASSPLAGGNKNIQYF.